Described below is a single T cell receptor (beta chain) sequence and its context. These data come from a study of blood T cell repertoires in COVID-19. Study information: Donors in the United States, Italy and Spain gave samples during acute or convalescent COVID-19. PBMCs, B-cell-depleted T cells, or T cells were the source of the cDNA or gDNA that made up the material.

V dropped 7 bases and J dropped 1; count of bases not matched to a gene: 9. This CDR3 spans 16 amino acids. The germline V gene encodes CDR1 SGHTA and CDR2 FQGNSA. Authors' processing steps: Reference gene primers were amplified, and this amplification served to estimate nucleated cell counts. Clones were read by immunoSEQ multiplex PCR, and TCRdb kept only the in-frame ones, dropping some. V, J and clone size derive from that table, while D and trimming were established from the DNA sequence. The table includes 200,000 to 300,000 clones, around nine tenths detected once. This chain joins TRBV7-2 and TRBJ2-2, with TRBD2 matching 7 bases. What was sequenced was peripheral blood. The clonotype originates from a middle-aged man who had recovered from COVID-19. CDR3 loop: CASTRAGVLNTGELFF. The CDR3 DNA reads TGTGCCAGCACCCGCGCGGGGGTACTGAACACCGGGGAGCTGTTTTTT.